The clone carrying this T cell receptor (beta chain) was picked up a small number of times. The investigators collected lesional scalp punch biopsies and peripheral blood from alopecia areata patients. Using a FACSAria, the CD4+ and CD8+ T cells were sorted from the PBMCs. The data are from a study of CD8+ T cells in alopecia areata. After isolation, RNA underwent reverse transcription to generate cDNA as the sequencing template. Sequencing was performed with immunoSEQ multiplex PCR; in TCRdb, only in-frame clones are kept and a portion is missing. Among roughly 250,000 clones listed, roughly two thirds were seen once. The CDR3 runs 13 residues. V lost 9 bases and J 5 bases, leaving 16 bases between the germline ends. Germline CDR1 SNHLY, CDR2 FYNNEI.

The J gene is TRBJ2-5, the V gene TRBV2, with D unresolved. The origin of this receptor is a human donor with alopecia areata. The sequenced sample was CD4+ T cells sorted from blood, obtained at week 0. The CDR3 region has the DNA TGTGCCAGTTCACCTCCGGCTGGGGAGACCCAGTACTTC. It translates to CASSPPAGETQYF.